The source of this TCR beta chain is a study of CD4 T cells in relation to SARS-CoV-2 and coronaviruses. Profiled with immunoSEQ multiplex PCR; TCRdb holds only in-frame clones, not every one. The table includes approximately 11,000 clones, 75% to 85% detected once. Unexposed donor CD4+ T cells date from 2011-2018, before the COVID-19 pandemic. After ten to eleven days of culture, CD4+ T cells were isolated. V shed 3 bases and J shed 4 bases, with 15 bases lying between them. Germline-derived CDR1 and CDR2 are DFQATT and SNEGSKA (reference sequence). The CDR3 runs to 14 residues. Study results and caveats: Samples before the pandemic and after infection were not matched within any donor. The cross-reactivity analysis covered only spike protein, not other viral proteins.

Comment on this clone: Its antigen is unidentified.

The chain employs TRBV20-1 and TRBJ1-2, with D possibly TRBD1 on 6 matching bases. The sequencing input was CD4+ T cells from PBMCs, cultured in vitro. This receptor was obtained from a human donor in good health. CDR3 DNA: TGCAGTGCTAGTTTACAGGGCCAGAGCTATGGCTACACCTTC. It yields the protein CSASLQGQSYGYTF.